What follows describes a single T cell receptor (beta chain). Original processing notes: Reference gene primer amplification yielded estimated nucleated cell counts. Clones were sequenced by immunoSEQ multiplex PCR, and TCRdb holds only the in-frame ones, with some missing. D and trimming come from the DNA, and the V and J calls and clone size come from that table. The table shows about 240,000 clones, with roughly 83% occurring only once. The CDR3 has 15 residues. The germline CDR1 and CDR2 sequences are SGHDT and YYEEEE. Trimming removed 2 bases from V and 0 bases from J, with 12 bases in between. This entry belongs to a study of blood T cell repertoires in COVID-19. Study at large: T cells, B-cell-depleted T cells, or PBMCs provided the cDNA or gDNA that served as material.

This clonotype was sampled from a man of 80 years or more with acute or convalescent COVID-19. Sequenced sample: peripheral blood. The rearrangement uses TRBV5-6 and TRBJ2-7; perhaps TRBD1 as D (5 bases). CDR3 region: CASSFRQTSSYEQYF. The CDR3 nucleotides read TGTGCCAGCAGCTTCCGACAGACGAGCTCCTACGAGCAGTACTTC. The variable domain in full, completed from reference TRBV5-6 and TRBJ2-7, reads DAGVTQSPTHLIKTRGQQVTLRCSPKSGHDTVSWYQQALGQGPQFIFQYYEEEERQRGNFPDRFSGHQFPNYSSELNVNALLLGDSALYLCASSFRQTSSYEQYFGPGTRLTVT.